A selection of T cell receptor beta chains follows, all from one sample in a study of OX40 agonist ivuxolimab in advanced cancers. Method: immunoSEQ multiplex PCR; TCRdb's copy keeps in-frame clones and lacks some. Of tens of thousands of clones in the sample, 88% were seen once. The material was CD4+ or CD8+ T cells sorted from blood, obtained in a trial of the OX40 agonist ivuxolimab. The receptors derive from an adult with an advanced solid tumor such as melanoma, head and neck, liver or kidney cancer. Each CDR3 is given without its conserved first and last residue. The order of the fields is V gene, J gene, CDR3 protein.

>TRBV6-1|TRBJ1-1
ASSERGNTEAF
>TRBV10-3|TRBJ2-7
AISESGSGGSYEQY
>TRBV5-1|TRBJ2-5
ASSPRVLAGVGETQY
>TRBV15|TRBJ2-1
ATSRDQGSEQF
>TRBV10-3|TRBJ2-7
AIREGTGYEQY
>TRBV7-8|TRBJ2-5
ASSLDRGSETQY
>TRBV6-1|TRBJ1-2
ASRRTGYGYT
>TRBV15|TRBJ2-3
ATSRDGQSTDTQY
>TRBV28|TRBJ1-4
ASSLSGTGSKEKLF
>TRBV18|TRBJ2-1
ASSPSSGGPYNEQF
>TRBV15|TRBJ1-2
ATSRDRGHYGYT
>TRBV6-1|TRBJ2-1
ASSETSGRALEQF
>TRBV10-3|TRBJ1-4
AISDGTSNEKLF
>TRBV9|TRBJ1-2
ASSVVNSQGAYT
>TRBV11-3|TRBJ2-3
ASSNGDREATDTQY